Shown below are 3 T cell receptor beta chains from a single sample sequenced in a study of vaccination and CD4 T cells after COVID-19. Treatment reported: approximately 11-day PBMC culture with coronavirus spike peptide pools or control peptides (ViraFEST assay). Oncomine TCR Beta short-read sequencing was applied to DNA from cultured CD4+ T cells. One entry per CDR3 protein, called by TCRdb with MiXCR from the PCR reads. The sample contains thousands of distinct CDR3 sequences, approximately 58% of which appear only once. No antigen has been identified for these receptors. The sample here was cultured CD4+ T cells from blood, taken after SARS-CoV-2 vaccination. The receptors were sampled from a human donor with COVID-19.

This clonotype is judged medium-sized (0.01 to 0.1%). CDR3 region: CASSPSRQANTGELFF. CDR3 in DNA: TGTGCCAGCAGTCCCTCCAGGCAAGCGAACACCGGGGAGCTGTTTTTT. The chain combines TRBV27 with TRBJ2-2; D not certain. Germline assignment: CDR1 MNHEY and CDR2 SMNVEV (reference sequence). The CDR3 sequence is 16 residues long. V was trimmed by 5 bases and J by 0 bases, leaving 13 bases between them.

This clonotype was detected only a few times. The rearrangement joins TRBV20-1 to TRBJ2-7, with 8 bases lining up with TRBD1. The ends lost 4 bases at V and 5 bases at J; junction bases unmatched: 10. CDR1 and CDR2 from the germline V gene are DFQATT and SNEGSKA (reference sequence). The CDR3 has 14 residues. The CDR3: CSAIGTGTRDEQYF. The CDR3 bases are TGCAGTGCTATAGGGACAGGTACTCGGGACGAGCAGTACTTC.

This clonotype was counted only a few times. The rearrangement links TRBV29-1 to TRBJ2-7; D ambiguous. Germline V gives CDR1 SQVTM, CDR2 ANQGSEA. The CDR3 runs to 12 residues. Trimming pared 4 bases from V and 2 bases from J, leaving 9 bases between. As DNA, the CDR3 is TGCAGCGTTGTATGGGCTACCTACGAGCAGTACTTC. Translating it yields CSVVWATYEQYF.